This T cell receptor beta chain was observed in a study of CD8+CD57+ T cells in acquired aplastic anemia. Study in general: Roughly 3 ug was the average amount of DNA from sorted CD4+ and CD8+ cells. General study points: Patients and controls shared 25 to 35 CD8+ CDR3 sequences, highly expressed in patients. Significant differences in CD8+ Simpson's diversity were not observed between patients and controls.

Notes on this clonotype: The antigen is undetermined.

TCR beta VDJ and CDR3 were profiled, and genomic DNA was the template. TCRdb re-derived calls from the reads in MiXCR, one entry per CDR3 protein. This repertoire shows roughly 58,000 distinct CDR3 sequences, less than 65% found once; its top ten account for about 2.5%. This TCR was sampled from a human donor in good health, serving as a control. Sequencing was done on a sample of sorted CD4+, CD8+, or CD8+CD57+ T cells (not recorded which) from PBMCs.

CDR3 sequence: CASSLDSGGSNEQYF. For the CDR3, the DNA is TGTGCCAGCAGCTTAGACTCCGGGGGATCAAACGAGCAGTACTTC. This chain uses TRBV7-3 with TRBJ2-7; perhaps TRBD2 as D (6 bases). CDR1 and CDR2 from the germline V gene are SGHTA and FQGTGA. V lost 2 bases and J 5 bases, leaving 16 bases between the germline ends. The CDR3 sequence is 15 residues long.